Listed below are T cell receptor beta chains from one sample, sequenced in a study of cytomegalovirus exposure and HLA in healthy donors. Generated by immunoSEQ multiplex PCR, the TCRdb table keeps only in-frame clones and is missing some. The sample records about 210,000 clones, around 78% being singletons. The specimen was PBMCs. The receptors shown here come from a boy under 18 in good health and CMV-seronegative. CDR3s include the opening cysteine and the closing phenylalanine or tryptophan. D genes are given only for firm matches. Clone size, where shown, is once, few, many, or a class for clones that have expanded.

>NA|TRBJ2-1|NA|TRBV27
CASSITGNEQFF
TGTGCCAGCAGTATTACCGGGAATGAGCAGTTCTTC
>NA|TRBJ2-3|NA|TRBV2
CASSDEAGGTDTQYF
TGTGCCAGCAGTGATGAGGCAGGGGGCACAGATACGCAGTATTTT
>NA|TRBJ2-3|NA|TRBV5-1
CASSLEGRGTDTQYF
TGCGCCAGCAGCTTGGAGGGGCGCGGCACAGATACGCAGTATTTT
>TRBD2|TRBJ2-1|NA|TRBV11-2
CASSLRLAHEQFF
TGTGCCAGCAGCCTCCGACTAGCACATGAGCAGTTCTTC
>TRBD1|TRBJ1-2|NA|TRBV19
CASSGDRAGYTF
TGTGCCAGTAGTGGGGACAGGGCTGGCTACACCTTC
>NA|TRBJ1-1|NA|TRBV29-1
CSARDMNTEAFF
TGCAGCGCTCGAGACATGAACACTGAAGCTTTCTTT
>NA|TRBJ1-2|NA|TRBV5-6
CASSFYRTYGYTF
TGTGCCAGCAGCTTTTACAGGACCTATGGCTACACCTTC
>NA|TRBJ1-1|NA|TRBV19
CASIIRRDGKRKAFF
TGTGCCAGTATTATCCGTCGGGATGGGAAACGCAAAGCTTTCTTT
>TRBD1|TRBJ1-5|once|TRBV7-9
CASSLLKGADDNQPQHF
TGTGCCAGCAGCTTACTAAAGGGGGCAGATGACAATCAGCCCCAGCATTTT
>NA|TRBJ2-1|NA|TRBV6-5
CATRRRLTYNEQFF
TGTGCCACCCGACGGCGGCTAACATACAATGAGCAGTTCTTC
>TRBD1|TRBJ2-7|NA|TRBV9
CASSPRTGMHEQYF
TGTGCCAGCAGCCCTAGGACAGGGATGCACGAGCAGTACTTC
>NA|TRBJ2-1|few|TRBV14
CASSEQPSSYNEQFF
TGTGCCAGCAGCGAACAGCCAAGCTCCTACAATGAGCAGTTCTTC
>NA|TRBJ2-3|NA|TRBV30
CAWSRQATDTQYF
TGTGCCTGGAGTCGACAGGCAACAGATACGCAGTATTTT
>TRBD2|TRBJ2-7|NA|TRBV2
CASSDVAGRDGGGIAYEQYF
TGTGCCAGCAGTGATGTCGCCGGGAGGGACGGCGGAGGAATAGCCTACGAGCAGTACTTC
>TRBD1|TRBJ1-1|NA|TRBV19
CASRPRGRFGEAFF
TGTGCCAGCCGACCCAGGGGGCGATTTGGGGAAGCTTTCTTT
>NA|TRBJ1-4|NA|TRBV6-5
CASSYDWGDEKLFF
TGTGCCAGCAGTTACGACTGGGGGGACGAAAAACTGTTTTTT
>NA|TRBJ2-1|NA|TRBV5-1
CASSHSGTRANNEQFF
TGCGCCAGCAGCCACTCCGGGACAAGAGCTAACAATGAGCAGTTCTTC
>NA|TRBJ1-2|NA|TRBV2
CASSDSPGGQGYTF
TGTGCCAGCAGTGATTCGCCGGGGGGCCAAGGCTACACCTTC
>TRBD1|TRBJ2-5|NA|TRBV6-5
CASSTRQGLETQYF
TGTGCCAGCAGTACTCGACAGGGCCTGGAGACCCAGTACTTC
>TRBD2|TRBJ2-1|NA|TRBV30
CAWAHSPVAGFPKRGYNEQFF
TGTGCCTGGGCCCACTCGCCGGTAGCGGGATTTCCCAAAAGGGGGTACAATGAGCAGTTCTTC
>NA|TRBJ1-1|NA|TRBV7-9
CASSSRQNTEAFF
TGTGCCAGCAGCTCTCGACAGAACACTGAAGCTTTCTTT
>NA|TRBJ1-6|NA|TRBV30
CAWSVLGSNSPLHF
TGTGCCTGGAGTGTACTAGGCTCTAATTCACCCCTCCACTTT
>NA|TRBJ1-1|NA|TRBV7-9
CASSLAWGGTEAFF
TGTGCCAGCAGCTTAGCCTGGGGCGGCACTGAAGCTTTCTTT
>NA|TRBJ1-1|NA|TRBV7-9
CASSGEGQRKAFF
TGTGCCAGCAGCGGGGAAGGACAGAGAAAAGCTTTCTTT
>NA|TRBJ2-7|few|TRBV6-4
CASSPARTTLVNEQYF
TGTGCCAGCAGTCCCGCAAGGACTACTCTCGTTAACGAGCAGTACTTC
>TRBD1|TRBJ1-1|NA|TRBV30
CAWSWDRRNTEAFF
TGTGCCTGGAGTTGGGACAGGAGGAACACTGAAGCTTTCTTT
>NA|TRBJ1-1|few|TRBV29-1
CSVVRGTGFRSEGEAFF
TGCAGCGTTGTGAGGGGTACAGGATTTCGTTCGGAGGGAGAAGCTTTCTTT